The 25 T cell receptor beta chains given below trace back to one sample, sequenced in a study of blood T cells in healthy people across ages (dated by TCRdb to between 2014 and 2017). Library method: 5' RACE. Sequenced on an Illumina HiSeq 2500. The second PCR ran for about 6 to 11 cycles and used a J-beta primer mix along with a sample-barcoded 5' primer. The raw public reads went through TCRdb reprocessing: fastp at Q25, MiXCR clone calling, in-frame beta chains kept. When rows share a CDR3 protein, they turn into one entry using the most common DNA and genes. For this sample there are 800,000 to 950,000 distinct CDR3 sequences; around 48% appear just once. Together, the top ten hold 13% of the sample. Sequencing was performed on blood. Source of these receptors: a man aged 25 to 40 in good health.

The rearrangement links TRBV4-1 to TRBJ2-7; D may be TRBD1 (5 bases). This CDR3 is 14 amino acids long. Trimming removed 3 bases from V and 6 bases from J, with 15 bases in between. In germline, CDR1 is MGHRA, CDR2 YSYEKL. This CDR3 reads CASSQEIRVGEQYF. Here the CDR3 DNA reads TGCGCCAGCAGCCAGGAAATCAGGGTCGGCGAGCAGTACTTC.

This clonotype came up a few times. The chain links TRBV3-1 to TRBJ2-1; either TRBD1 or TRBD2 may fit D (6 bases each). Trimming removed 7 bases from V and 7 bases from J, with 14 bases in between. The CDR3 runs 13 residues. CDR1 is LGHDT, CDR2 YNNKEL, per germline (reference sequence). CDR3 amino acids: CASNPTRGNEQFF. CDR3 DNA sequence: TGTGCCAGCAACCCGACTAGGGGGAATGAGCAGTTCTTC.

The chain has TRBV20-1 and TRBJ1-1; D gene unclear. Trimming stripped 2 bases from V and 3 bases from J, with 10 bases between. Germline V gene data show CDR1 as DFQATT and CDR2 as SNEGSKA (reference sequence). The CDR3 length is 13 residues. CDR3 nucleotides: TGCAGTGCTAGACTGATGGGTTACACTGAAGCTTTCTTT. Protein: CSARLMGYTEAFF.

The chain combines TRBV7-2 with TRBJ2-3, with D unclear. V was trimmed by 0 bases and J by 1 base, leaving 11 bases between them. CDR3 size: 16 residues. Germline CDR1 and CDR2: SGHTA and FQGNSA. The CDR3 spells CASSLALATGTDTQYF. The CDR3 DNA reads as TGTGCCAGCAGCTTAGCTTTGGCTACGGGCACAGATACGCAGTATTTT.

In DNA form, the CDR3 reads TGTGCCAGCAGTTTAGGTTCTAAGGCGCAGTATTTT. Its protein product is CASSLGSKAQYF. The rearrangement uses TRBV28 and TRBJ2-3; D unresolved. In germline, CDR1 is MDHEN, CDR2 SYDVKM. V was shortened by 2 bases and J by 10 bases, with 10 bases between the two germline ends. The CDR3 is 12 amino acids.

This rearrangement joins TRBV7-2 to TRBJ2-3; TRBD1 matches at 8 bases. There are 14 residues in the CDR3. Germline-derived CDR1 and CDR2 are SGHTA and FQGNSA. V dropped 8 bases and J dropped 2; count of bases not matched to a gene: 6. The CDR3 here is CASDRGHLTDTQYF. DNA for the CDR3: TGTGCCAGCGACAGGGGCCACCTCACAGATACGCAGTATTTT. Filled out from reference TRBV7-2 and TRBJ2-3, the complete variable domain reads GAGVSQSPSNKVTEKGKDVELRCDPISGHTALYWYRQSLGQGLEFLIYFQGNSAPDKSGLPSDRFSAERTGGSVSTLTIQRTQQEDSAVYLCASDRGHLTDTQYFGPGTRLTVL.

This sequence joins TRBV9 and TRBJ2-7; TRBD2 matches 9 bases. Germline CDR1 and CDR2: SGDLS and YYNGEE. This CDR3 is 15 amino acids long. V shed 3 bases, J shed 0 bases, and the junction held 4 bases outside the gene matches. The CDR3 loop is CASSGGGGSSYEQYF. DNA for the CDR3: TGTGCCAGCAGCGGCGGGGGGGGAAGCTCCTACGAGCAGTACTTC. Variable domain in full (rest from reference TRBV9 and TRBJ2-7): DSGVTQTPKHLITATGQRVTLRCSPRSGDLSVYWYQQSLDQGLQFLIQYYNGEERAKGNILERFSAQQFPDLHSELNLSSLELGDSALYFCASSGGGGSSYEQYFGPGTRLTVT.

The V and J genes are TRBV5-1 and TRBJ2-3; D is unresolved. CDR1 and CDR2 from the germline V gene are SGHRS and YFSETQ. The CDR3 runs 15 residues. V was pared by 4 bases and J by 2 bases, with 14 bases between. The CDR3 loop is CASSPLAFPTDTQYF. The CDR3 DNA reads as TGCGCCAGCAGCCCCTTGGCCTTTCCCACAGATACGCAGTATTTT. The full variable domain, in which reference TRBV5-1 and TRBJ2-3 provide the parts outside the CDR3, is KAGVTQTPRYLIKTRGQQVTLSCSPISGHRSVSWYQQTPGQGLQFLFEYFSETQRNKGNFPGRFSGRQFSNSRSEMNVSTLELGDSALYLCASSPLAFPTDTQYFGPGTRLTVL.

This clonotype was counted between two and nine times. This chain joins TRBV4-2 and TRBJ1-5; no clear D. CDR1 LGHNA and CDR2 YNFKEQ come from the germline V gene. V shed 4 bases and J shed 1 base, with 8 bases lying between them. The CDR3 is 14 amino acids. This CDR3 reads CASSPQESNQPQHF. CDR3 nucleotide sequence: TGTGCCAGCAGCCCCCAGGAGAGCAATCAGCCCCAGCATTTT.

The chain is built from TRBV29-1 and TRBJ2-1; 10 positions agree with TRBD1. J was trimmed by 4 bases and V by 7 bases; bases with no gene match: 7. From germline, CDR1 is SQVTM and CDR2 ANQGSEA. This CDR3 has 14 residues. DNA for the CDR3: TGCAGCGGACGGCCGGGACAGGGGTACAATGAGCAGTTCTTC. Translation: CSGRPGQGYNEQFF.

The V gene is TRBV20-1, the J gene TRBJ1-6, with TRBD1 as a possible D gene (6 bases). Per the germline V gene, CDR1 is DFQATT and CDR2 is SNEGSKA (reference sequence). The CDR3 length is 16 residues. V lost 3 bases to trimming and J lost 6 bases, with 18 bases between them. This chain's CDR3 is CSARPVGWGLNSPLHF. For the CDR3, the DNA is TGCAGTGCTAGGCCTGTTGGTTGGGGGCTTAATTCACCCCTCCACTTT.

This clonotype was found a few times. The chain recombines TRBV6-2 or TRBV6-3 with TRBJ2-1; 7 bases align to TRBD2. Germline CDR1 reads MNHEY; CDR2 reads SVGEGT. Germline trimming cut 2 bases from V and 4 bases from J; bases unmatched to any gene: 11. This CDR3 comprises 17 residues. CDR3 sequence (DNA): TGTGCCAGCAGTTACATTACTGGAACTAGCGAGTACAATGAGCAGTTCTTC. It specifies CASSYITGTSEYNEQFF.

J is TRBJ1-5 and V is TRBV20-1; possibly TRBD1 for D (6 bases). This CDR3 comprises 16 residues. Trimming shortened V by 3 bases and J by 0 bases, and 15 bases separated the two germline ends. Looked up from germline, CDR1 is DFQATT and CDR2 is SNEGSKA (reference sequence). CDR3 amino acids: CSASGGRGVSNQPQHF. The CDR3 bases are TGCAGTGCTAGTGGTGGAAGGGGGGTTAGCAATCAGCCCCAGCATTTT.

This clonotype was found once. The rearrangement links TRBV29-1 to TRBJ2-7; TRBD2 matches at 10 bases. In germline, CDR1 is SQVTM, CDR2 ANQGSEA. Trimming removed 4 bases from V and 6 bases from J; junction bases left unmatched: 6. The CDR3 is 13 amino acids. CDR3 DNA: TGCAGCGTTGTGGCTCTAGCGGGAGCCGAGCAGTACTTC. Translating it yields CSVVALAGAEQYF.

The chain employs TRBV28 and TRBJ2-7; the D gene is possibly TRBD1 (5 bases). Trimming took 7 bases from V and 4 from J, leaving 8 bases between them. CDR1 and CDR2 from the germline V gene are MDHEN and SYDVKM. The CDR3 is 11 amino acids. The CDR3 is CASTREYEQYF. CDR3 bases: TGTGCCAGCACCAGGGAATACGAGCAGTACTTC.

A few counts support this clonotype. The chain joins TRBV7-9 to TRBJ2-5; tentative D call: TRBD2 (6 bases). Germline values: CDR1 SEHNR, CDR2 FQNEAQ (reference sequence). The V end was cut by 4 bases, the J end by 3 bases, with 15 bases between. This CDR3 has 15 residues. Written as DNA, the CDR3 is TGTGCCAGCAGCTACGGAGGGGCTGGGGAAGAGACCCAGTACTTC. Encoded protein: CASSYGGAGEETQYF.

This rearrangement joins TRBV4-2 to TRBJ2-1; D is perhaps TRBD2 (6 bases). CDR1 and CDR2 from the germline V gene are LGHNA and YNFKEQ. The CDR3 has 15 amino acids. Trimming pared 0 bases from V and 9 bases from J, leaving 15 bases between. CDR3 in amino acids: CASSQDTGVVGEQFF. The CDR3 region has the DNA TGTGCCAGCAGCCAAGATACGGGAGTAGTTGGTGAGCAGTTCTTC.

This chain uses TRBV7-2 with TRBJ2-1, with 10 positions matching TRBD2. The CDR3 is 15 amino acids. The V and J ends lost 2 bases and 8 bases, in that order; junction bases with no gene match: 6. CDR1 and CDR2 (germline): SGHTA, FQGNSA. The CDR3 region is CASSLLAGGFDEQFF. The CDR3 DNA follows: TGTGCCAGCAGCTTATTAGCGGGGGGTTTCGATGAGCAGTTCTTC.

This chain uses TRBV27 with TRBJ1-6; D ambiguous. V lost 2 bases, J lost 6 bases, and 11 bases lay in between. CDR1 is MNHEY and CDR2 is SMNVEV in the germline V gene (reference sequence). The CDR3 covers 15 residues. The CDR3 reads CASSLEGFGNSPLHF. In DNA, the CDR3 is TGTGCCAGCAGTTTAGAAGGATTTGGTAATTCACCCCTCCACTTT.

The table lists this clonotype with many counts. The V gene is TRBV4-2, the J gene TRBJ1-2; D may be TRBD1 (5 bases). Trimming cost V 0 bases and J 7 bases, with 12 bases left between them. In germline, CDR1 is LGHNA, CDR2 YNFKEQ. This CDR3 has 14 residues. In DNA, the CDR3 is TGTGCCAGCAGCCAAGATTGGGGGGGACCTGGCTACACCTTC. Translating gives CASSQDWGGPGYTF.

The chain combines TRBV7-3 with TRBJ2-5; tentatively, D is TRBD2 (5 bases). V was trimmed by 1 base and J by 4 bases, leaving 13 bases between them. CDR3 size: 15 residues. Looked up from germline, CDR1 is SGHTA and CDR2 is FQGTGA. The CDR3 nucleotides read TGTGCCAGCAGCTTAATTTCTGAGGGCGGAGAGACCCAGTACTTC. It codes for CASSLISEGGETQYF.

This clonotype was recorded a few times. The chain carries TRBV4-2 and TRBJ2-7, with 7 bases that match TRBD1. Germline V lookup: CDR1 LGHNA, CDR2 YNFKEQ. J gave up 0 bases and V 3 bases, and 5 bases lay outside the gene matches. CDR3 length: 15 residues. DNA for the CDR3: TGTGCCAGCAGCCACACCGGGACAGCCTCCTACGAGCAGTACTTC. Protein product: CASSHTGTASYEQYF.

This clonotype has ten or more counts. The genes are TRBV2 and TRBJ2-7; D remains unclear. V dropped 4 bases and J dropped 0 bases, with 16 bases sitting between them. CDR3 length: 16 residues. Germline V gives CDR1 SNHLY, CDR2 FYNNEI. CDR3 sequence: CASSAIRTRSSYEQYF. The CDR3 DNA follows: TGTGCCAGCAGTGCTATCAGGACCCGAAGCTCCTACGAGCAGTACTTC.

The chain uses TRBV30 and TRBJ1-1, with TRBD1 matching over 11 bases. Germline V gene data show CDR1 as GTSNPN and CDR2 as SVGIG (reference sequence). The CDR3 consists of 17 residues. J gave up 4 bases and V 2 bases, and 12 bases lay outside the gene matches. CDR3 residues: CAWSKGTGGRVGTEAFF. The CDR3 nucleotides are TGTGCCTGGAGTAAGGGGACAGGGGGGCGAGTGGGCACTGAAGCTTTCTTT.

This clonotype was detected many times. V and J are TRBV25-1 and TRBJ2-5; the D gene could be TRBD1 or TRBD2 (7 bases each). Germline CDR1 MGHDK, CDR2 SYGVNS. V lost 1 base and J lost 5, with 14 bases in between. The CDR3 is 15 residues long. As DNA, the CDR3 is TGTGCCAGCAGTGAATCCAGGGGGAGGGCGGAGACCCAGTACTTC. It specifies CASSESRGRAETQYF.